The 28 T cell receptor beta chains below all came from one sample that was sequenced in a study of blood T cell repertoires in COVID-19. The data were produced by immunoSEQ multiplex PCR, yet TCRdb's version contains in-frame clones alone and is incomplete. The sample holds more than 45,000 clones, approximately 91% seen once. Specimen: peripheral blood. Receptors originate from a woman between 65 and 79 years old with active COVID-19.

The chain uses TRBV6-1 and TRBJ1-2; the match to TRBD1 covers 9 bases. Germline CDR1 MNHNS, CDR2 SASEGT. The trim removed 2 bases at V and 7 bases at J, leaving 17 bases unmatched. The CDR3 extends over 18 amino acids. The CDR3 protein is CASSEKSYVNRGLGGYTF. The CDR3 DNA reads TGTGCCAGCAGTGAAAAGTCTTACGTTAACAGGGGGCTGGGTGGCTACACCTTC.

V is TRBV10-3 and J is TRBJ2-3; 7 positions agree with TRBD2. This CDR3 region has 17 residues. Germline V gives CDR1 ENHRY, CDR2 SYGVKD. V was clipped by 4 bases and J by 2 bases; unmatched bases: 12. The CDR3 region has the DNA TGTGCCATCAGTGTGTCAGGGAGGGGAGCGACCACAGATACGCAGTATTTT. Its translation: CAISVSGRGATTDTQYF.

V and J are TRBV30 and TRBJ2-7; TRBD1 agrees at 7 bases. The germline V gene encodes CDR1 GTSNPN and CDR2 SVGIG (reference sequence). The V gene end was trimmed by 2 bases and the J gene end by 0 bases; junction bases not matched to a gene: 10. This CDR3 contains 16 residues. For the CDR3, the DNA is TGTGCCTGGAGTACTGTCCGACAGGGAAGCTCCTACGAGCAGTACTTC. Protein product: CAWSTVRQGSSYEQYF.

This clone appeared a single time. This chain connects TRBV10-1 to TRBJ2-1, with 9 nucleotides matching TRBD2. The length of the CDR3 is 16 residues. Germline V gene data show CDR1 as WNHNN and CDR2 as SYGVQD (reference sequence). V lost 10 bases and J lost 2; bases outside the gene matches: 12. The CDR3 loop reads CATPSSGKRAYNEQFF. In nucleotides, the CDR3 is TGCGCCACCCCCTCTAGCGGGAAGAGGGCCTACAATGAGCAGTTCTTC.

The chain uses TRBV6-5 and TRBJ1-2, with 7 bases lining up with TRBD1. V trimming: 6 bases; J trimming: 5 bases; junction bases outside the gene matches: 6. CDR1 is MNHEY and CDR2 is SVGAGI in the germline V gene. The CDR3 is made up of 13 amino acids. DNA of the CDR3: TGTGCCAGCAGGACGACAGGGTCATATGGCTACACCTTC. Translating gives CASRTTGSYGYTF.

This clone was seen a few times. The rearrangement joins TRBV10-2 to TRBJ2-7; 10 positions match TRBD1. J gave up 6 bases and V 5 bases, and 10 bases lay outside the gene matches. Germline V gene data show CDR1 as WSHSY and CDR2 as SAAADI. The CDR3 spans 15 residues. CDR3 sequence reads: CASSNTGTGALEQYF. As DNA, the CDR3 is TGCGCCAGCAGTAATACCGGGACAGGGGCTCTCGAGCAGTACTTC.

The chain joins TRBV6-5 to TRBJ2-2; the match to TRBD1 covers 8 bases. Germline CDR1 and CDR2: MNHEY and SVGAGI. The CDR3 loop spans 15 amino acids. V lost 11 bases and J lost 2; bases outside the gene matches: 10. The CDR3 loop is CALTRDRINTGELFF. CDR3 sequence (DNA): TGTGCCCTAACGCGGGACAGGATCAACACCGGGGAGCTGTTTTTT.

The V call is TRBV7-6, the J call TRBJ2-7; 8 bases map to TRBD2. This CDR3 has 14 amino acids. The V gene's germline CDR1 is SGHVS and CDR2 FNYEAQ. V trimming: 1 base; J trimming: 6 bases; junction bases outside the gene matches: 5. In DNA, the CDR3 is TGTGCCAGCAGCTTAGGGGGAGCGGGAGCCGAGCAGTACTTC. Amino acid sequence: CASSLGGAGAEQYF.

The CDR3 DNA follows: TGTGCCAGCAGCACCCTCCAGGGGGGTGAGCAGTTCTTC. Amino acids: CASSTLQGGEQFF. V usage is TRBV7-6 and J usage is TRBJ2-1, with D tentatively TRBD1 (7 bases). The CDR3 sequence is 13 residues long. V was pared by 5 bases and J by 9 bases, with 14 bases between. CDR1 is SGHVS and CDR2 is FNYEAQ in the germline V gene.

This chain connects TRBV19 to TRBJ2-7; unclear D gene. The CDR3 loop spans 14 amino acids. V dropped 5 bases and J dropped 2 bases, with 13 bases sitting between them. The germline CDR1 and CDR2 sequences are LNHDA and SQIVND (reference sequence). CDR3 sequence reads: CASSLRHITYEQYF. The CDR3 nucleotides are TGTGCCAGTAGTTTGAGACACATCACCTACGAGCAGTACTTC.

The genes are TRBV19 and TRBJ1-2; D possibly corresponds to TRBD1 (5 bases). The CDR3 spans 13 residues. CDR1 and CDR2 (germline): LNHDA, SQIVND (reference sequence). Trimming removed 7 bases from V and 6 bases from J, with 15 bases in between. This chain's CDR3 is CASTTSGGDGYTF. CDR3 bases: TGTGCCAGTACCACGTCCGGGGGGGATGGCTACACCTTC.

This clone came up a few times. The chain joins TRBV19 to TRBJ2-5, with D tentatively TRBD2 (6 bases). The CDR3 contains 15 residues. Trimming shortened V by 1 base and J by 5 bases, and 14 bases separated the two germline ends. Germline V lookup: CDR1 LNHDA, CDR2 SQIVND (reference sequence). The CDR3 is CASSIAGEPGETQYF. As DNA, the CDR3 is TGTGCCAGTAGTATAGCGGGAGAGCCGGGGGAGACCCAGTACTTC.

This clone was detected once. The CDR3 reads CASREDPGSPLHF. The CDR3 DNA sequence: TGCGCCAGCAGAGAGGACCCGGGGTCACCCCTCCACTTT. The V and J genes are TRBV5-1 and TRBJ1-6; D ambiguous. Germline CDR1 SGHRS, CDR2 YFSETQ. There are 13 residues in the CDR3. V was cut by 5 bases and J by 10 bases, with 13 bases left in between. The complete variable domain, with remaining parts taken from reference TRBV5-1 and TRBJ1-6, reads KAGVTQTPRYLIKTRGQQVTLSCSPISGHRSVSWYQQTPGQGLQFLFEYFSETQRNKGNFPGRFSGRQFSNSRSEMNVSTLELGDSALYLCASREDPGSPLHFGNGTRLTVT.

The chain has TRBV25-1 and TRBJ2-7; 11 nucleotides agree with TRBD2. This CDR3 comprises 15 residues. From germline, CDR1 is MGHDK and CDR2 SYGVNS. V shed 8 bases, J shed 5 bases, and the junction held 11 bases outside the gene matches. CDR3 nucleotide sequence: TGTGCCAGCGGGAGACTAGCGGGATTCGTCAACGAGCAGTACTTC. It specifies CASGRLAGFVNEQYF.

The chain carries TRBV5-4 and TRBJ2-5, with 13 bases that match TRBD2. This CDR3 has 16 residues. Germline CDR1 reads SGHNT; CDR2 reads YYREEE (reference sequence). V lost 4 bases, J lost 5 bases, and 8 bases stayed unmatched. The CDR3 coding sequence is TGTGCCAGCAGCCCCACTAGCGGGAGGGCCCGGGAGACCCAGTACTTC. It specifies CASSPTSGRARETQYF.

CDR3 amino acids: CASKAGSNQPQHF. In DNA form, the CDR3 reads TGTGCCAGCAAGGCGGGGAGCAATCAGCCCCAGCATTTT. This chain uses TRBV6-6 with TRBJ1-5; D remains ambiguous. The CDR3 consists of 13 residues. Germline-derived CDR1 and CDR2 are MNHNY and SVGAGI (reference sequence). V shed 7 bases and J shed 1 base, with 8 bases lying between them.

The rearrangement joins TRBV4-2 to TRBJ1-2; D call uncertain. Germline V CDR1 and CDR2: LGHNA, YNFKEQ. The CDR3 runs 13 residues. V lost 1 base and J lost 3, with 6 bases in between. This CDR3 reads CASSQVSDYGYTF. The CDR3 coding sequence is TGTGCCAGCAGCCAAGTGTCAGACTATGGCTACACCTTC.

The CDR3 loop reads CASSSWARRSYEQYF. DNA of the CDR3: TGTGCCAGCAGTTCCTGGGCGCGCCGCTCCTACGAGCAGTACTTC. This chain joins TRBV28 and TRBJ2-7; the D is unclear. Trimming took off 4 bases at V and 0 bases at J, with 13 bases between the two ends. The CDR3 is made up of 15 amino acids. Germline CDR1 MDHEN, CDR2 SYDVKM.

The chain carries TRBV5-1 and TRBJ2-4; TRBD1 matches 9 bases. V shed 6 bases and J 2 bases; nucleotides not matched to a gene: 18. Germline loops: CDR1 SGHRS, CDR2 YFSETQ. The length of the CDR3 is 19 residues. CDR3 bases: TGCGCCAGCACTCGATCTTTACGGACAGGGGCCGGGACCAAAAACATTCAGTACTTC. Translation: CASTRSLRTGAGTKNIQYF.

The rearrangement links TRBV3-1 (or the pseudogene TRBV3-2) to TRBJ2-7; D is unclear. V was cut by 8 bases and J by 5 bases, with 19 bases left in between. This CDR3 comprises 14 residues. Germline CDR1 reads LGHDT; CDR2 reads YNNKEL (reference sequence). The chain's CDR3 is CASRPSLGSHEQYF. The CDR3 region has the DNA TGTGCCAGCCGACCATCCCTAGGATCCCACGAGCAGTACTTC.

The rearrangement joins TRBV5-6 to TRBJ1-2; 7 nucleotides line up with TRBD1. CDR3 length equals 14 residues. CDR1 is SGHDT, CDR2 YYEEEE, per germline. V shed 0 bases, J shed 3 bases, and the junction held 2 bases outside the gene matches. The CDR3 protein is CASSLVGGDYGYTF. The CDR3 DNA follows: TGTGCCAGCAGCTTGGTAGGGGGCGACTATGGCTACACCTTC.

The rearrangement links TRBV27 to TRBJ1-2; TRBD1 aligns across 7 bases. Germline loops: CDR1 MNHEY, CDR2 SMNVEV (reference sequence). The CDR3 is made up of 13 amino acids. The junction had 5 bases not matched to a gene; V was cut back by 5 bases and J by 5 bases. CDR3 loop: CASSKVQGYGYTF. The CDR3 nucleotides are TGTGCCAGCAGTAAAGTACAGGGGTATGGCTACACCTTC.

The chain's CDR3 is CASSLQGAQGSGANVLTF. The DNA for the CDR3 is TGCGCCAGCAGCTTACAGGGGGCGCAGGGTTCTGGGGCCAACGTCCTGACTTTC. J is TRBJ2-6 and V is TRBV5-1; the match to TRBD1 covers 9 bases. Germline CDR1 is SGHRS and CDR2 is YFSETQ. CDR3 length equals 18 residues. The junction had 7 bases not matched to a gene; V was cut back by 2 bases and J by 1 base. The full variable domain, in which reference TRBV5-1 and TRBJ2-6 provide the parts outside the CDR3, is KAGVTQTPRYLIKTRGQQVTLSCSPISGHRSVSWYQQTPGQGLQFLFEYFSETQRNKGNFPGRFSGRQFSNSRSEMNVSTLELGDSALYLCASSLQGAQGSGANVLTFGAGSRLTVL.

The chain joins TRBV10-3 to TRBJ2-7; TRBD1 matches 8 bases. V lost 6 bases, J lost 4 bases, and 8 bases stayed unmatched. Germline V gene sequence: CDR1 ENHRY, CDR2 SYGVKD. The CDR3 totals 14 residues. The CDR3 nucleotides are TGTGCCATCAGGGGTACCGGGACAGGTTACGAGCAGTACTTC. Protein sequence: CAIRGTGTGYEQYF.

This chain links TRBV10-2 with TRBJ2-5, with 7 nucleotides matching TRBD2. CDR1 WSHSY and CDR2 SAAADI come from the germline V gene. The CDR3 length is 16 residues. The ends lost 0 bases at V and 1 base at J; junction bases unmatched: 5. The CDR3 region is CASSESASGVQETQYF. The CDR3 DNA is TGCGCCAGCAGTGAGTCGGCTAGCGGAGTCCAAGAGACCCAGTACTTC.

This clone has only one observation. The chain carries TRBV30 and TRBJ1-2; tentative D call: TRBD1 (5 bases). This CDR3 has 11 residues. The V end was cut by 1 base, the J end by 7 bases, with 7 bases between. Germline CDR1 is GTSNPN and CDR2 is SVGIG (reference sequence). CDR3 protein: CAWSETVGYTF. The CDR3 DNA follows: TGTGCCTGGAGTGAGACAGTTGGCTACACCTTC.

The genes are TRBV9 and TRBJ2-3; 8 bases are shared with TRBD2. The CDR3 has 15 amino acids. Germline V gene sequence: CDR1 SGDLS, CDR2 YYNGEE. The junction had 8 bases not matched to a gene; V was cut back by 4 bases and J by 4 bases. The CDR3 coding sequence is TGTGCCAGCAGCCCCCAGGGCGGGAGGCCAGATACGCAGTATTTT. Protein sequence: CASSPQGGRPDTQYF.

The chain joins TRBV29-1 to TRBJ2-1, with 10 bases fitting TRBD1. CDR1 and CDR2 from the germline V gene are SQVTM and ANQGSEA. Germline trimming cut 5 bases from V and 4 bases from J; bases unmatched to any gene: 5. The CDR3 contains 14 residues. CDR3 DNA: TGCAGCGTTCCGGACAGGGGGTCGTACAATGAGCAGTTCTTC. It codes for CSVPDRGSYNEQFF.